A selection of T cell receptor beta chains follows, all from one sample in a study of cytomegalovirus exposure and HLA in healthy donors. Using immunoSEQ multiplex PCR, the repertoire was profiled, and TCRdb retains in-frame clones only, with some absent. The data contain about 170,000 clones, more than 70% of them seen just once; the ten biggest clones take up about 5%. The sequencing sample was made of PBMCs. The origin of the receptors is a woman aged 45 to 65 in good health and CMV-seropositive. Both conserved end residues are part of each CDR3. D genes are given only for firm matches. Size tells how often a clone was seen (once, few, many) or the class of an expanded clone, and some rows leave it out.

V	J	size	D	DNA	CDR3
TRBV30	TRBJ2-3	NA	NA	TGTGCCTGGAGTCGCGGAACCACAGATACGCAGTATTTT	CAWSRGTTDTQYF
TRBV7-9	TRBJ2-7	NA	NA	TGTGCCAGCAGCTCCTTCCTTAGTCGCTCCTACGAGCAGTACTTC	CASSSFLSRSYEQYF
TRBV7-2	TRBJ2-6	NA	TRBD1	TGTGCCAGCAGCTTAGGTCCAGGGGGCTCTGGGGCCAACGTCCTGACTTTC	CASSLGPGGSGANVLTF
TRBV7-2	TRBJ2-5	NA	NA	TGTGCCAGCAGCTTTGGCAGCCAAGAGACCCAGTACTTC	CASSFGSQETQYF
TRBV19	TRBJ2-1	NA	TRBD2	TGTGCCACACACCCAGGGACTAGCGGGAGTAAGCAGTTCTTC	CATHPGTSGSKQFF
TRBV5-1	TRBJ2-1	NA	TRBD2	TGCGCCAGCAGCTCGTTAGCGGGAGCAGGCAATGAGCAGTTCTTC	CASSSLAGAGNEQFF
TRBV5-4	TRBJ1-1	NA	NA	TGTGCCAGCAGCTTGGACGGACACCCGAACACTGAAGCTTTCTTT	CASSLDGHPNTEAFF
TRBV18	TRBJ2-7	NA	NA	TGTGCCAGCTCACCATTTGGAGGGGCAAACTACGAGCAGTACTTC	CASSPFGGANYEQYF
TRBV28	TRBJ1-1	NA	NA	TGTGCCAGCACCATCCCGAGAAGAGCTTTCTTT	CASTIPRRAFF
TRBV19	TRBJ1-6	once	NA	TGTGCCAGTAGTTCTTCCGGTCCTAATTCACCCCTCCACTTT	CASSSSGPNSPLHF
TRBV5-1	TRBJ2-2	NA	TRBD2	TGCGCCAGCAGCTTGAAGGGACTAGCGGGAGAAAGGACCGGGGAGCTGTTTTTT	CASSLKGLAGERTGELFF
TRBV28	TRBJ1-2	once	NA	TGTGCCACTATACAGGGAATAGCTAACTATGGCTACACCTTC	CATIQGIANYGYTF
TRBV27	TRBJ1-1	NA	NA	TGTGCCAGCAGTGGGAGTCAGTCGGGTTTCTTT	CASSGSQSGFF
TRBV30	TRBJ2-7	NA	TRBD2	TGTGCCTGGAGTGGACTAGCCCTGTACGAGCAGTACTTC	CAWSGLALYEQYF
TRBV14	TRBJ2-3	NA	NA	TGTGCCGGCAGCAATCCCGGGAAGCCAGATACGCAGTATTTT	CAGSNPGKPDTQYF
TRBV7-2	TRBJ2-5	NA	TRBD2	TGTGCCAGCCGGCCTAGCGGGGGGGCCTGGGAGACCCAGTACTTC	CASRPSGGAWETQYF
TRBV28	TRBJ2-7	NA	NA	TGTGCCAGCAGACGGTCCGGGATTCCCTACGAGCAGTACTTC	CASRRSGIPYEQYF
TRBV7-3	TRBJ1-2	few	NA	TGTGCCAGCAGCTTAGACTCGTTTGACAGTAGGTACACCTTC	CASSLDSFDSRYTF
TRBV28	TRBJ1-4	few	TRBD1	TGTGCCACCTTCGACAGGGCAGGTGCTAATGAAAAACTGTTTTTT	CATFDRAGANEKLFF
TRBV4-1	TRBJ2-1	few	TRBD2	TGTGCCAGCAGCCAAGATCGGGGGGGAGGGTACGATGAGCAGTTCTTC	CASSQDRGGGYDEQFF
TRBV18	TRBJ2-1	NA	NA	TGTGCCAGCTCACCCAGTAATGCATTTCAGTTCTTC	CASSPSNAFQFF
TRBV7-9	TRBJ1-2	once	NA	TGTGCCAGCAGTCAAGACTACTATGGCTACACCTTC	CASSQDYYGYTF
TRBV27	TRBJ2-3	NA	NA	TGTGCCAGCAGTTTATCACGGGTCGGCGGGACGCAGTATTTT	CASSLSRVGGTQYF
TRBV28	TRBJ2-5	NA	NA	TGTGCCAGCGCTAGGATGGGTGGAGAGACCCAGTACTTC	CASARMGGETQYF
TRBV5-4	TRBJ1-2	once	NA	TGTGCCAGCAGCTTGCAGGCAGCTTTAGCTAACTATGGCTACACCTTC	CASSLQAALANYGYTF
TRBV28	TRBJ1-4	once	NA	TGTGCCAGCAGTTTGATCACGCCAGGTAAACTGTTTTTT	CASSLITPGKLFF
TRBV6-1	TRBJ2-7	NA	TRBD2	TGTGCCAGCAGTGAAGCGGGGAGGGCGTACGAGCAGTACTTC	CASSEAGRAYEQYF
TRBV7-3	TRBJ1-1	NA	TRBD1	TGTGCCAGCAGCTTAAACAGGGGTGACACTGAAGCTTTCTTT	CASSLNRGDTEAFF